The TCR beta chain under discussion was sequenced for a study of cytomegalovirus exposure and HLA in healthy donors. Primers: 60 Vbeta forward and 13 Jbeta reverse. Clones were sequenced by immunoSEQ multiplex PCR, and TCRdb holds only the in-frame ones, with some missing. In the table there are roughly 100,000 clones, nearly 80% of which are singletons. This CDR3 contains 15 residues. Germline CDR1 and CDR2: MNHNY and SVGAGI (reference sequence). Between the trimmed V and J ends, which lost 6 bases and 0 bases, there was a span of 15 bases. The donors gave bone marrow, and they were healthy. The chain has TRBV6-6 and TRBJ2-7; D perhaps matches TRBD2 (6 bases). The TCR was taken from a man aged 60 to 69 in good health and CMV-seropositive. Sequenced: PBMCs. The CDR3 nucleotides read TGTGCCAGCAGACCGGGGGATTCAAACTCCTACGAGCAGTACTTC. Its protein product is CASRPGDSNSYEQYF.